This T cell receptor beta chain was sequenced during a study of T cell changes during pregnancy in multiple sclerosis. Profiled with immunoSEQ multiplex PCR; TCRdb holds only in-frame clones, not every one. Here the sample spans about 40,000 clones, around 91% being singletons. The CDR3 loop spans 17 amino acids. CDR1 and CDR2 from the germline V gene are SGHNT and YYREEE (reference sequence). Unmatched junction bases numbered 7, after V lost 0 bases and J lost 4 bases. The J gene is TRBJ2-5, the V gene TRBV5-4, with 12 nucleotides matching TRBD2. This TCR came from a female donor with multiple sclerosis, enrolled in a pregnancy study. The sequencing here drew on CD4+ T cells from peripheral blood mononuclear cells, taken before pregnancy. As DNA, the CDR3 is TGTGCCAGCAGCTTGGGGACTAGCGGGAAAGTTGGAGAGACCCAGTACTTC. It yields the protein CASSLGTSGKVGETQYF.